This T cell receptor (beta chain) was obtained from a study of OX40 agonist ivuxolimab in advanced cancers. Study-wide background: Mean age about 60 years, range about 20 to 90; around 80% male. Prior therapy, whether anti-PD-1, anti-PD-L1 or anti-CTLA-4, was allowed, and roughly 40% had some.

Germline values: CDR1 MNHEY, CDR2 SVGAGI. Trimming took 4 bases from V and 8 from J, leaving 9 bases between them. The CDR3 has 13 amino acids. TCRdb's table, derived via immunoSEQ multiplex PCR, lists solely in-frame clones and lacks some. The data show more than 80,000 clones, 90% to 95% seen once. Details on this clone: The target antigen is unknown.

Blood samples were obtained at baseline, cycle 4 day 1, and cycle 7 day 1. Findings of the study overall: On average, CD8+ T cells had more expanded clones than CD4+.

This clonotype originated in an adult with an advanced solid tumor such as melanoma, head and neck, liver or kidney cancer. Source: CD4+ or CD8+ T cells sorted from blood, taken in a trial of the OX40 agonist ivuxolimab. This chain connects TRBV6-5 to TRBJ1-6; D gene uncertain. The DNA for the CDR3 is TGTGCCAGCAGTTCCACGACCCATTCACCCCTCCACTTT. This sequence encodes CASSSTTHSPLHF.